This T cell receptor beta chain was recovered during a study of Ad26.COV2.S vaccination and SARS-CoV-2 variants. As for treatment: some 19 received Ad26.COV2.S at low or high dose, single or two shots; roughly five received placebo; per-sample allocation not given. Repertoires come from day 63 after the first vaccine or placebo injection. The donor's status was that of an adult aged 18-55 years in Boston. The shot given was an Ad26 vector that makes Wuhan-strain SARS-CoV-2 spike. Some clones are missing from TCRdb's copy, which holds only in-frame ones; the method was immunoSEQ multiplex PCR. The sample lists some 410,000 clones, approximately 90% occurring once. This receptor was obtained from a person between 18 and 59 years old who received the Ad26.COV2.S COVID-19 vaccine or a placebo. The specimen comprised peripheral blood, sampled in a trial of Ad26.COV2.S vaccine versus placebo.

Here the CDR3 DNA reads TGCAGCGTTTCACTATTGGGTCCCGAGCAGTACTTC. Residues: CSVSLLGPEQYF. The rearrangement joins TRBV29-1 to TRBJ2-7; D not certain. This CDR3 is built from 12 residues. V lost 5 bases and J 6 bases, leaving 14 bases between the germline ends. Germline values: CDR1 SQVTM, CDR2 ANQGSEA.